The 26 T cell receptor beta chains reported below all come from one sample, sequenced in a study of OX40 agonist ivuxolimab in advanced cancers. The assay was immunoSEQ multiplex PCR, and TCRdb's table has in-frame clones only and misses some. The sample shows some 48,000 clones, 79% of them seen only once. The source material was CD4+ or CD8+ T cells sorted from blood, sampled in a trial of the OX40 agonist ivuxolimab. These receptors all come from an adult with an advanced solid tumor such as melanoma, head and neck, liver or kidney cancer.

This clone was picked up a small number of times. The genes are TRBV4-1 and TRBJ1-4; TRBD1 aligns across 9 bases. Germline V gene sequence: CDR1 MGHRA, CDR2 YSYEKL. This CDR3 region has 20 residues. With 0 bases clipped from V and 3 bases from J, the junction kept 14 bases outside the gene matches. The DNA for the CDR3 is TGCGCCAGCAGCCAAGAAATCTCGGGACAGGGTAGTAGGGCTAATGAAAAACTGTTTTTT. Protein: CASSQEISGQGSRANEKLFF.

V gene TRBV10-1 combines with J gene TRBJ1-4, with 10 bases identical to TRBD1. Germline V gene data show CDR1 as WNHNN and CDR2 as SYGVQD (reference sequence). The CDR3 length is 14 residues. The V gene end was trimmed by 5 bases and the J gene end by 7 bases; junction bases not matched to a gene: 4. The CDR3 bases are TGCGCCAGCAGTCCGGGACAGGGGATTGAAAAACTGTTTTTT. This codes for CASSPGQGIEKLFF.

The rearrangement uses TRBV29-1 and TRBJ1-2; possibly TRBD1 for D (6 bases). V lost 6 bases to trimming and J lost 0 bases, with 11 bases between them. Germline V CDR1 and CDR2: SQVTM, ANQGSEA. This CDR3 is 13 amino acids long. CDR3 protein: CSVGTSANYGYTF. The CDR3 coding sequence is TGCAGCGTGGGGACATCGGCTAACTATGGCTACACCTTC.

The rearrangement joins TRBV6-1 to TRBJ2-1; perhaps TRBD1 as D (5 bases). Germline CDR1 MNHNS, CDR2 SASEGT. V was trimmed by 0 bases and J by 9 bases, leaving 12 bases between them. The CDR3 is made up of 14 amino acids. The CDR3 reads CASSEALGASEQFF. Here the CDR3 DNA reads TGTGCCAGCAGTGAAGCGCTAGGGGCGAGTGAGCAGTTCTTC.

The genes are TRBV11-2 and TRBJ1-3; 7 bases fit TRBD1. The CDR3 contains 15 residues. The ends lost 5 bases at V and 3 bases at J; junction bases unmatched: 7. Germline CDR1 reads SGHAT; CDR2 reads FQNNGV. The CDR3 DNA is TGTGCCAGCAGCCCCGGGACAGACATTGGAAACACCATATATTTT. Translation gives CASSPGTDIGNTIYF.

The chain employs TRBV5-1 and TRBJ2-3, with TRBD2 as a possible D gene (7 bases). Trimming left V 6 bases short and J 1 base short, with 12 bases between. The germline V gene encodes CDR1 SGHRS and CDR2 YFSETQ. The CDR3 extends over 14 amino acids. Here the CDR3 DNA reads TGCGCCAGCAAAGGGGGGGGCGGCACAGATACGCAGTATTTT. It is translated as CASKGGGGTDTQYF.

In DNA, the CDR3 is TGTGCCAGCAGCTCCGGGGGCTGGGACAGGAACGAGCAGTACTTC. It yields the protein CASSSGGWDRNEQYF. The chain is built from TRBV5-6 and TRBJ2-7; 8 bases match TRBD1. CDR3 size: 15 residues. Germline V CDR1 and CDR2: SGHDT, YYEEEE. V dropped 3 bases and J dropped 5; count of bases not matched to a gene: 10.

This clone was counted once. V gene TRBV30 combines with J gene TRBJ2-4; 9 positions agree with TRBD2. V shed 0 bases and J 6 bases; nucleotides not matched to a gene: 9. There are 16 residues in the CDR3. The germline CDR1 and CDR2 sequences are GTSNPN and SVGIG (reference sequence). The CDR3 loop reads CAWSVGFAGGINIQYF. The CDR3 bases are TGTGCCTGGAGTGTCGGTTTCGCGGGAGGGATAAACATTCAGTACTTC.

This chain joins TRBV19 and TRBJ2-7; D tentatively fits TRBD1 or TRBD2 (5 bases each). Trimming removed 3 bases from V and 1 base from J, with 13 bases in between. This CDR3 has 15 residues. Germline values: CDR1 LNHDA, CDR2 SQIVND (reference sequence). The CDR3 is CASSMYGGRSYEQYF. For the CDR3, the DNA is TGTGCCAGTAGTATGTATGGGGGTAGGTCCTACGAGCAGTACTTC.

V and J are TRBV5-6 and TRBJ1-3; D uncertain. This CDR3 has 15 residues. Trimming pared 4 bases from V and 3 bases from J, leaving 14 bases between. Germline CDR1 and CDR2: SGHDT and YYEEEE. CDR3 loop: CASSPTGRYGNTIYF. The CDR3 bases are TGTGCCAGCAGCCCAACCGGGAGATATGGAAACACCATATATTTT.

The chain links TRBV6-6 to TRBJ2-5; TRBD1 might be the D (6 bases). V was clipped by 7 bases and J by 5 bases, with 20 bases between them. CDR1 is MNHNY and CDR2 is SVGAGI in the germline V gene (reference sequence). The CDR3 extends over 15 amino acids. As DNA, the CDR3 is TGTGCCAGCACCTCCCTCCCCTGGGGGCGTGAGACCCAGTACTTC. Residues: CASTSLPWGRETQYF.

The chain recombines TRBV7-2 with TRBJ1-1, with D possibly being TRBD1 (6 bases). This CDR3 is built from 16 residues. CDR1 and CDR2 (germline): SGHTA, FQGNSA. Trimming took off 6 bases at V and 5 bases at J, with 22 bases between the two ends. The CDR3 DNA reads as TGTGCCAGCAGTCGTAACAGGGCGAGAGTGGGGACTGAAGCTTTCTTT. Its translation is CASSRNRARVGTEAFF.

The chain links TRBV6-5 to TRBJ1-1; D is ambiguous. CDR1 MNHEY and CDR2 SVGAGI come from the germline V gene. The CDR3 contains 11 residues. V shed 11 bases and J shed 4 bases, with 11 bases lying between them. For the CDR3, the DNA is TGTGCCTCCCGGTGGGGCACTGAAGCTTTCTTT. It codes for CASRWGTEAFF.

This clone has more than one count but fewer than ten. The V call is TRBV5-4, the J call TRBJ2-5, with TRBD2 identical over 9 bases. V trimming: 0 bases; J trimming: 3 bases; junction bases outside the gene matches: 9. CDR1 SGHNT and CDR2 YYREEE come from the germline V gene (reference sequence). The CDR3 loop spans 17 amino acids. The CDR3 is CASSLGKSRLAEETQYF. The CDR3, as DNA: TGTGCCAGCAGCTTGGGCAAGTCGAGACTAGCGGAAGAGACCCAGTACTTC. Supplemented by reference TRBV5-4 and TRBJ2-5, the full variable domain reads ETGVTQSPTHLIKTRGQQVTLRCSSQSGHNTVSWYQQALGQGPQFIFQYYREEENGRGNFPPRFSGLQFPNYSSELNVNALELDDSALYLCASSLGKSRLAEETQYFGPGTRLLVL.

The chain joins TRBV4-3 to TRBJ1-6, with 8 bases that match TRBD1. This CDR3 comprises 17 residues. The junction had 10 bases not matched to a gene; V was cut back by 0 bases and J by 9 bases. The germline CDR1 and CDR2 sequences are LGHNA and YSLEER. The DNA for the CDR3 is TGCGCCAGCAGCCAAGAAGGCTCCAACAGGGGGGGTTCACCCCTCCACTTT. Its translation is CASSQEGSNRGGSPLHF.

This rearrangement joins TRBV2 to TRBJ1-2; D is uncertain. V lost 6 bases, J lost 8 bases, and 13 bases lay in between. This CDR3 is built from 12 residues. Germline V gene lookup returns CDR1 SNHLY and CDR2 FYNNEI. The CDR3 spells CASRRASRGYTF. The CDR3 DNA sequence: TGTGCCAGCAGGAGGGCTTCCAGGGGCTACACCTTC.

The genes are TRBV6-5 and TRBJ2-7; 7 bases fit TRBD1. In germline, CDR1 is MNHEY, CDR2 SVGAGI. CDR3 length: 16 amino acids. After removal of 4 bases from V and 3 bases from J, the junction contained 12 bases not matched to a gene. The CDR3 spells CASSSTGARLLYEQYF. DNA of the CDR3: TGTGCCAGCAGTTCAACAGGGGCGCGACTTCTCTACGAGCAGTACTTC.

The chain employs TRBV7-8 and TRBJ2-7, with 9 bases that match TRBD2. Germline loops: CDR1 SGHVS, CDR2 FQNEAQ. The CDR3 loop spans 15 amino acids. The junction had 2 bases not matched to a gene; V was cut back by 0 bases and J by 2 bases. CDR3 in DNA: TGTGCCAGCAGCTTAGCCAGCGGGGGGCCCTACGAGCAGTACTTC. Residues: CASSLASGGPYEQYF.

V and J are TRBV6-5 and TRBJ2-7, with TRBD2 matching 7 bases. The CDR3 is 12 amino acids. From germline, CDR1 is MNHEY and CDR2 SVGAGI. Unmatched junction bases numbered 7, after V lost 10 bases and J lost 4 bases. CDR3 sequence reads: CATCGSSYEQYF. CDR3 nucleotides: TGTGCCACCTGCGGGAGTAGTTACGAGCAGTACTTC.

This clone was detected only a few times. The chain recombines TRBV27 with TRBJ2-5; tentative D call: TRBD1 (5 bases). The V end was cut by 10 bases, the J end by 5 bases, with 17 bases between. The CDR3 is made up of 13 amino acids. CDR1 and CDR2 (germline): MNHEY, SMNVEV (reference sequence). The CDR3 protein is CAIKEQGRETQYF. The CDR3 nucleotides are TGTGCCATCAAAGAGCAGGGTCGGGAGACCCAGTACTTC.

The chain is built from TRBV5-1 and TRBJ1-2; 9 nucleotides align to TRBD1. After removal of 4 bases from V and 8 bases from J, the junction contained 15 bases not matched to a gene. The CDR3 spans 16 residues. The germline V gene has CDR1 SGHRS and CDR2 YFSETQ. This chain's CDR3 is CASSPVKYTGGGGYTF. In nucleotides, the CDR3 is TGCGCCAGCAGCCCCGTGAAGTATACAGGGGGCGGCGGCTACACCTTC.

This chain uses TRBV6-6 with TRBJ2-7, with TRBD2 matching 8 bases. CDR3 length: 15 amino acids. Trimming at V came to 7 bases and at J to 2 bases, leaving 10 bases not matched to a gene. Germline assignment: CDR1 MNHNY and CDR2 SVGAGI (reference sequence). CDR3 DNA: TGTGCCAGCATGGGGCGGGGGGCAGGGACCTACGAGCAGTACTTC. Its protein is CASMGRGAGTYEQYF.

CDR3 in amino acids: CASSVFQGDEKLFF. For the CDR3, the DNA is TGTGCCAGCTCAGTCTTTCAGGGCGATGAAAAACTGTTTTTT. The rearrangement joins TRBV18 to TRBJ1-4; TRBD1 might be the D (5 bases). Per germline, CDR1 KGHSH and CDR2 LQKENI. There are 14 residues in the CDR3. Trimming took off 5 bases at V and 6 bases at J, with 13 bases between the two ends.

DNA for the CDR3: TGCGCCAGCAGCCAAGATCGGAGGGTCAATGGAGAGACCCAGTACTTC. This encodes CASSQDRRVNGETQYF. This rearrangement joins TRBV4-3 to TRBJ2-5; the D gene is possibly TRBD2 (6 bases). In germline, CDR1 is LGHNA, CDR2 YSLEER. V shed 0 bases and J shed 4 bases, with 15 bases lying between them. The CDR3 runs 16 residues.

Turning to this clone: Sequence at one end of the junction differs from germline and may be a read error. J is TRBJ2-7 and V is TRBV2; D gene ambiguous. Germline CDR1 is SNHLY and CDR2 is FYNNEI. CDR3 length: 14 amino acids. CDR3 nucleotides: TGTGCCAGCATCTCCGAGAAAAGGACGCCGGGTACCTTATTC. Protein sequence: CASISEKRTPGTLF.

V is TRBV7-2 and J is TRBJ2-7, with 7 bases matching TRBD1. The CDR3 length is 14 residues. With V trimmed by 1 base and J by 6 bases, 6 bases remained unmatched. Germline CDR1 and CDR2: SGHTA and FQGNSA. The DNA of the CDR3 is TGTGCCAGCAGCTTAGAGACAGGGTTCGGCGAGCAGTACTTC. Translation gives CASSLETGFGEQYF.